The rows below give T cell receptor beta chains drawn from one sample of a study of cytomegalovirus exposure and HLA in healthy donors. TCRdb's copy holds only in-frame clones and misses some; the assay was immunoSEQ multiplex PCR. This sample has 100,000 to 150,000 clones, with 82% found just once. Specimen: PBMCs. Receptors were obtained from a woman aged 45 to 65 in good health and CMV-seropositive. The CDR3 runs from the conserved cysteine through the conserved F or W. A D gene is named only where the DNA matches it firmly. Only part of the rows carry a size: once, few, many, or a class if the clone is expanded.

>NA|NA|TRBV30|TRBJ2-1
CAWNGLSGYNEQFF
TGTGCCTGGAACGGACTATCGGGCTACAATGAGCAGTTCTTC
>TRBD1|NA|TRBV7-8|TRBJ1-4
CASSFGPGGEKLFF
TGTGCCAGCAGCTTCGGACCAGGGGGTGAAAAACTGTTTTTT
>NA|NA|TRBV5-1|TRBJ2-1
CASSFGFGPRPSSNNEQFF
TGCGCCAGCAGCTTCGGGTTTGGCCCCCGGCCCTCCTCGAACAATGAGCAGTTCTTC
>TRBD1|NA|TRBV15|TRBJ2-7
CATSRHGQGGNEQYF
TGTGCCACCAGCAGACACGGACAGGGGGGTAACGAGCAGTACTTC
>NA|NA|TRBV7-9|TRBJ1-1
CASSLAYKEAFF
TGTGCCAGCAGCTTAGCCTATAAGGAAGCTTTCTTT
>TRBD1|NA|TRBV19|TRBJ1-1
CASSRLRDRYTEAFF
TGTGCCAGTAGCCGTCTCCGGGACAGATACACTGAAGCTTTCTTT
>NA|NA|TRBV27|TRBJ2-7
CASSSIPLYEQYF
TGTGCCAGCAGTTCTATCCCGCTGTACGAGCAGTACTTC
>TRBD1|NA|TRBV7-2|TRBJ1-1
CASSYGTANTEAFF
TGTGCCAGCAGCTACGGGACAGCGAACACTGAAGCTTTCTTT
>TRBD2|NA|TRBV6-5|TRBJ2-7
CASSYGETSGSYEQYF
TGTGCCAGCAGTTACGGGGAGACTAGCGGGAGTTACGAGCAGTACTTC
>NA|NA|TRBV19|TRBJ2-2
CASSSLGERPNTGELFF
TGTGCCAGTAGTAGTCTTGGGGAGCGTCCGAACACCGGGGAGCTGTTTTTT
>TRBD2|NA|TRBV6-5|TRBJ2-5
CASSYWGLQETQYF
TGTGCCAGCAGTTACTGGGGACTACAAGAGACCCAGTACTTC
>TRBD1|NA|TRBV29-1|TRBJ2-1
CNCATGTEFYNEQFF
TGCAATTGTGCAACCGGGACAGAGTTTTACAATGAGCAGTTCTTC
>TRBD1|NA|TRBV27|TRBJ2-1
CASSLMFRWEGQGASYNEQFF
TGTGCCAGCAGTTTAATGTTTCGGTGGGAGGGACAGGGGGCTTCGTACAATGAGCAGTTCTTC
>NA|NA|TRBV10-3|TRBJ1-2
CAMKWGEGYGYTF
TGTGCCATGAAGTGGGGAGAAGGCTATGGCTACACCTTC
>TRBD2|NA|TRBV19|TRBJ2-2
CASSPGLAGDRTGELFF
TGTGCCAGTAGCCCGGGACTAGCGGGAGATAGAACCGGGGAGCTGTTTTTT
>NA|NA|TRBV5-5|TRBJ2-6
CASSFFTSGANVLTF
TGTGCCAGCAGCTTCTTCACATCTGGGGCCAACGTCCTGACTTTC
>NA|NA|TRBV7-2|TRBJ2-3
CASSSRGTTDTQYF
TGTGCCAGCAGCTCGCGGGGTACCACAGATACGCAGTATTTT
>NA|NA|TRBV18|TRBJ1-6
CASSPGVSYNSPLHF
TGTGCCAGCTCACCCGGAGTCTCCTATAATTCACCCCTCCACTTT
>TRBD1|NA|TRBV5-1|TRBJ2-4
CASSSRTGEFWKNIQYF
TGCGCCAGCAGCTCACGGACAGGGGAATTTTGGAAAAACATTCAGTACTTC
>TRBD1|NA|TRBV9|TRBJ2-1
CASSVPHRQGLFF
TGTGCCAGCAGCGTCCCCCACCGACAGGGGCTGTTCTTC
>TRBD1|NA|TRBV15|TRBJ1-4
CATGTGSVREKLFF
TGTGCCACCGGGACAGGCTCGGTGAGGGAAAAACTGTTTTTT
>NA|NA|TRBV5-6|TRBJ1-2
CASSLGRNYGYTF
TGTGCCAGCAGCTTGGGGCGGAACTATGGCTACACCTTC
>NA|NA|TRBV6-1|TRBJ2-7
CASSEYPQIYEQYF
TGTGCCAGCAGTGAATACCCCCAGATCTACGAGCAGTACTTC
>TRBD2|NA|TRBV25-1|TRBJ2-1
CASTAHGGDEQFF
TGTGCCAGCACAGCGCACGGGGGGGATGAGCAGTTCTTC
>TRBD1|NA|TRBV5-1|TRBJ1-4
CASSFAGTGENEKLFF
TGCGCCAGCAGCTTCGCCGGGACAGGGGAAAATGAAAAACTGTTTTTT
>NA|NA|TRBV28|TRBJ1-5
CASSLYGGKPQHF
TGTGCCAGCAGTTTATATGGAGGCAAGCCCCAGCATTTT
>TRBD1|NA|TRBV28|TRBJ1-1
CASSLGQGNTEAFF
TGTGCCAGCAGTTTAGGACAGGGGAACACTGAAGCTTTCTTT
>NA|few|TRBV10-3|TRBJ1-1
CAISDRNVGNTEAFF
TGTGCCATCAGTGACAGGAATGTGGGGAACACTGAAGCTTTCTTT
>NA|NA|TRBV19|TRBJ2-6
CASSILNSGANGLTF
TGTGCCAGTAGTATTCTTAACTCTGGGGCCAACGGCCTGACTTTC
>TRBD2|once|TRBV10-3|TRBJ2-2
CAISDRGAGELFF
TGTGCCATCAGTGATCGGGGGGCCGGGGAGCTGTTTTTT
>TRBD2|NA|TRBV5-1|TRBJ2-1
CASSLNSGSSYNEQFF
TGCGCCAGCAGCTTAAATAGCGGGAGCTCCTACAATGAGCAGTTCTTC
>NA|NA|TRBV6-5|TRBJ2-1
CASSETLQEQFF
TGTGCCAGCAGCGAGACTCTACAAGAGCAGTTCTTC
>NA|NA|TRBV7-9|TRBJ2-3
CASRAGLSTDTQYF
TGTGCCAGCAGGGCAGGTCTTAGCACAGATACGCAGTATTTT
>TRBD1|NA|TRBV2|TRBJ1-1
CASHGQGLTEAFF
TGTGCCAGCCACGGACAGGGTTTAACTGAAGCTTTCTTT
>TRBD2|NA|TRBV6-1|TRBJ2-7
CASSEPSTSAYSYEQYF
TGTGCCAGCAGTGAGCCCTCGACTAGCGCTTATTCCTACGAGCAGTACTTC
>NA|NA|TRBV9|TRBJ2-3
CASSVVRDGFTDTQYF
TGTGCCAGCAGCGTAGTGCGGGATGGGTTCACAGATACGCAGTATTTT
>TRBD1|NA|TRBV29-1|TRBJ1-2
CSVEAGQGSVLNGYTF
TGCAGCGTTGAGGCCGGACAGGGTTCGGTTTTGAACGGCTACACCTTC
>TRBD1|NA|TRBV4-2|TRBJ2-2
CASSQDGRQGYTGELFF
TGTGCCAGCAGCCAAGATGGGAGACAGGGTTACACCGGGGAGCTGTTTTTT
>NA|NA|TRBV7-9|TRBJ2-7
CASSARVSYEQYF
TGTGCCAGCAGCGCCCGGGTATCTTACGAGCAGTACTTC
>NA|NA|TRBV6-5|TRBJ1-1
CASSYGGTEAFF
TGTGCCAGCAGTTACGGGGGGACTGAAGCTTTCTTT
>NA|few|TRBV18|TRBJ1-2
CASSPQGMHGYTF
TGTGCCAGCTCACCACAGGGGATGCATGGCTACACCTTC
>NA|NA|TRBV2|TRBJ1-6
CASSEATDRSNSPLHF
TGTGCCAGCAGTGAAGCCACCGACAGGTCTAATTCACCCCTCCACTTT
>NA|once|TRBV5-6|TRBJ2-7
CASSLSCGTEEYEQYF
TGTGCCAGCAGCTTGTCCTGCGGGACGGAAGAATACGAGCAGTACTTC
>TRBD1|once|TRBV4-1|TRBJ2-7
CASSRDSSGYEQYF
TGCGCCAGCAGCAGGGACAGTTCCGGCTACGAGCAGTACTTC
>NA|NA|TRBV29-1|TRBJ1-1
CSVGRGNTEAFF
TGCAGCGTCGGGAGGGGGAACACTGAAGCTTTCTTT